The 31 T cell receptor beta chains given below trace back to one sample, sequenced in a study of breast tumors, draining lymph nodes, adjacent tissues. Using its own MiXCR run on the multiplex PCR reads, TCRdb lists one record per CDR3 protein. The data hold 150,000 to 200,000 distinct CDR3 sequences, with approximately 30% observed a single time. Breast cancer patients provided tissue from their axillary draining lymph nodes. The sequencing sample was made of axillary lymph node tissue. These receptor sequences come from a female donor with breast cancer. Some clones in this sample may be carry-over from other donors' samples.

The chain combines TRBV30 with TRBJ2-2, with D unresolved. The CDR3 runs 13 residues. Germline V CDR1 and CDR2: GTSNPN, SVGIG (reference sequence). Trimming removed 7 bases from V and 4 bases from J, with 13 bases in between. The CDR3 sequence: CAFATYSTGELFF. In DNA, the CDR3 is TGTGCCTTTGCTACCTACAGCACCGGGGAGCTGTTTTTT.

In its sample, this clonotype was seen many times. The V and J genes are TRBV2 and TRBJ2-7; 8 bases align to TRBD2. V shed 7 bases, J shed 2 bases, and the junction held 10 bases outside the gene matches. The CDR3 extends over 15 amino acids. CDR1 and CDR2 from the germline V gene are SNHLY and FYNNEI. The CDR3 sequence is CASKWAAGGAYEQYF. In nucleotides, the CDR3 is TGTGCCAGCAAGTGGGCGGCGGGGGGAGCCTACGAGCAGTACTTC. The full variable domain, in which reference TRBV2 and TRBJ2-7 provide the parts outside the CDR3, is EPEVTQTPSHQVTQMGQEVILRCVPISNHLYFYWYRQILGQKVEFLVSFYNNEISEKSEIFDDQFSVERPDGSNFTLKIRSTKLEDSAMYFCASKWAAGGAYEQYFGPGTRLTVT.

This clonotype has at least ten counts. The gene calls are TRBV20-1 and TRBJ2-1, with D unclear. Per the germline V gene, CDR1 is DFQATT and CDR2 is SNEGSKA (reference sequence). The CDR3 is made up of 11 amino acids. The ends were cut back, 5 bases at V and 11 bases at J, with 13 bases in the middle. This CDR3 is CSAGNGDKQFF. The DNA of the CDR3 is TGCAGTGCTGGAAACGGTGATAAGCAGTTCTTC.

Notes on this clonotype: Germline is not matched at one junction end, which may reflect a read error. The rearrangement joins TRBV12-3 or TRBV12-4 to TRBJ1-5; D gene ambiguous. CDR3 length equals 13 residues. In DNA form, the CDR3 reads TGTGCCAGCAGTCGCGAGGGCAATGAGCCCCAGCATTTT. This sequence encodes CASSREGNEPQHF.

This clonotype occurred many times. V is TRBV14 and J is TRBJ2-6; 7 positions match TRBD1. The V segment lost 5 bases and the J segment 0 bases; nucleotides outside the gene matches: 7. The CDR3 loop spans 17 amino acids. Germline V gives CDR1 SGHDN, CDR2 FVKESK. The CDR3 DNA sequence: TGTGCCAGCAGCATAACAGGGGACGGCTCTGGGGCCAACGTCCTGACTTTC. Translated: CASSITGDGSGANVLTF.

This clonotype has ten or more counts. This chain connects TRBV20-1 to TRBJ1-2, with 12 positions matching TRBD1. The germline CDR1 and CDR2 sequences are DFQATT and SNEGSKA (reference sequence). The CDR3 has 15 amino acids. The V gene end was trimmed by 5 bases and the J gene end by 4 bases; junction bases not matched to a gene: 8. The CDR3 region is CSAYPGQGAGYGYTF. In DNA form, the CDR3 reads TGCAGTGCTTATCCGGGACAGGGGGCCGGCTATGGCTACACCTTC.

This clonotype was detected many times. The V call is TRBV7-2, the J call TRBJ2-5, with 15 bases matching TRBD2. Germline-derived CDR1 and CDR2 are SGHTA and FQGNSA. The CDR3 has 14 residues. V lost 8 bases to trimming and J lost 9 bases; unmatched junction nucleotides: 7. The CDR3 is CASGYGLAGGAQYF. The CDR3 DNA reads as TGTGCCAGCGGCTACGGACTAGCGGGGGGGGCCCAGTACTTC.

This clonotype came up many times. The chain is built from TRBV28 and TRBJ2-3; 8 nucleotides match TRBD1. Per the germline V gene, CDR1 is MDHEN and CDR2 is SYDVKM. CDR3 length: 16 residues. J lost 0 bases, V lost 9 bases, and 11 bases had no gene match. In nucleotides, the CDR3 is TGTGCCAGTAGTCCTCGGACAGGGAGTAGCACAGATACGCAGTATTTT. This codes for CASSPRTGSSTDTQYF.

There are many counts of this clonotype. The rearrangement links TRBV10-2 to TRBJ1-2; D gene uncertain. The CDR3 is made up of 16 amino acids. Looked up from germline, CDR1 is WSHSY and CDR2 is SAAADI. Trimming removed 4 bases at V and 4 bases at J, with 19 bases between. CDR3 amino acids: CASSAREEVGTYGYTF. DNA for the CDR3: TGCGCCAGCAGTGCTAGGGAAGAAGTCGGAACCTATGGCTACACCTTC.

This clonotype was seen repeatedly, ten times or more. The V call is TRBV25-1, the J call TRBJ1-1; 8 positions agree with TRBD1. Trimming at V came to 8 bases and at J to 4 bases, leaving 12 bases not matched to a gene. The germline gives CDR1 MGHDK, CDR2 SYGVNS. The CDR3 totals 15 residues. The CDR3 here is CASAAGGQESTEAFF. DNA of the CDR3: TGTGCCAGCGCTGCCGGGGGACAGGAGAGCACTGAAGCTTTCTTT.

This clonotype was picked up many times. CDR3 sequence: CASSILSQGVGNTIYF. The CDR3 coding sequence is TGTGCCAGCAGCATTCTGTCCCAAGGGGTTGGAAACACCATATATTTT. The chain combines TRBV11-2 with TRBJ1-3, with a possible D match to TRBD1 (5 bases). CDR3 size: 16 residues. Between the trimmed V and J ends, which lost 5 bases and 3 bases, there was a span of 17 bases. Germline V gives CDR1 SGHAT, CDR2 FQNNGV.

This clonotype has ten or more counts. V gene TRBV14 combines with J gene TRBJ1-2; no firm D call. Trimming shortened V by 4 bases and J by 6 bases, and 12 bases separated the two germline ends. Germline V gene lookup returns CDR1 SGHDN and CDR2 FVKESK. CDR3 size: 13 residues. The CDR3 nucleotides read TGTGCCAGCAGCCCCCACAGAAAAGATGGCTACACCTTC. It translates to CASSPHRKDGYTF. Full variable domain (rest looked up from reference TRBV14 and TRBJ1-2): EAGVTQFPSHSVIEKGQTVTLRCDPISGHDNLYWYRRVMGKEIKFLLHFVKESKQDESGMPNNRFLAERTGGTYSTLKVQPAELEDSGVYFCASSPHRKDGYTFGSGTRLTVV.

The gene calls are TRBV20-1 and TRBJ1-1, with 9 bases fitting TRBD1. Germline assignment: CDR1 DFQATT and CDR2 SNEGSKA (reference sequence). This CDR3 contains 14 residues. V trimming: 5 bases; J trimming: 1 base; junction bases outside the gene matches: 5. CDR3 DNA: TGCAGTGCTCCACAGGGGGCGGGGAACACTGAAGCTTTCTTT. Protein sequence: CSAPQGAGNTEAFF.

DNA of the CDR3: TGCGCCAGCAGAACCGGGACAGAGTATGGCTACACCTTC. Translating gives CASRTGTEYGYTF. This sequence joins TRBV5-1 and TRBJ1-2; TRBD1 agrees at 7 bases. The CDR3 is 13 residues long. Germline CDR1 reads SGHRS; CDR2 reads YFSETQ. Unmatched junction bases numbered 6, after V lost 5 bases and J lost 5 bases.

This rearrangement joins TRBV6-2 or TRBV6-3 to TRBJ2-3, with TRBD2 matching 9 bases. Germline V gene sequence: CDR1 MNHEY, CDR2 SVGEGT. The CDR3 length is 18 residues. V shed 4 bases, J shed 1 base, and the junction held 12 bases outside the gene matches. CDR3 DNA sequence: TGTGCCAGCAGTTCGCCCCGGCTAGCGGGGTGGGGCACAGATACGCAGTATTTT. Protein: CASSSPRLAGWGTDTQYF.

The V call is TRBV5-1, the J call TRBJ2-4; D may be TRBD2 (5 bases). The CDR3 sequence is 13 residues long. V was shortened by 7 bases and J by 15 bases, with 23 bases between the two germline ends. Per germline, CDR1 SGHRS and CDR2 YFSETQ. CDR3 residues: CASGLRPYGVLYF. In DNA form, the CDR3 reads TGCGCCAGCGGACTTCGACCTTATGGGGTCCTGTACTTC. Combining the CDR3 with reference TRBV5-1 and TRBJ2-4 gives the whole variable domain KAGVTQTPRYLIKTRGQQVTLSCSPISGHRSVSWYQQTPGQGLQFLFEYFSETQRNKGNFPGRFSGRQFSNSRSEMNVSTLELGDSALYLCASGLRPYGVLYFGAGTRLSVL.

This clonotype was detected a few times. The rearrangement links TRBV27 to TRBJ1-2; TRBD1 might be the D (6 bases). Germline lookup yields CDR1 MNHEY and CDR2 SMNVEV (reference sequence). CDR3 length equals 15 residues. V lost 5 bases and J 4 bases, leaving 17 bases between the germline ends. CDR3 in DNA: TGTGCCAGCAGTCCCCGGGGGGGGACAAGCTATGGCTACACCTTC. Its protein is CASSPRGGTSYGYTF.

This clonotype came up many times. The chain carries TRBV11-2 and TRBJ2-7; D possibly corresponds to TRBD2 (7 bases). V was trimmed by 2 bases and J by 6 bases, leaving 14 bases between them. This CDR3 region has 14 residues. CDR1 is SGHAT and CDR2 is FQNNGV in the germline V gene. The chain's CDR3 is CASSLNPGGPEQYF. CDR3 nucleotide sequence: TGTGCCAGCAGCTTAAACCCCGGGGGGCCCGAGCAGTACTTC. Looking up the rest from reference TRBV11-2 and TRBJ2-7 gives the full variable domain: EAGVAQSPRYKIIEKRQSVAFWCNPISGHATLYWYQQILGQGPKLLIQFQNNGVVDDSQLPKDRFSAERLKGVDSTLKIQPAKLEDSAVYLCASSLNPGGPEQYFGPGTRLTVT.

The rearrangement joins TRBV11-2 to TRBJ2-3; perhaps TRBD1 as D (5 bases). The CDR3 consists of 14 residues. Germline V CDR1 and CDR2: SGHAT, FQNNGV. V was clipped by 1 base and J by 11 bases, with 16 bases between them. The chain's CDR3 is CASSLGGGPNEQYF. The CDR3 nucleotides read TGTGCCAGCAGCTTAGGGGGCGGACCAAATGAGCAGTATTTT.

This clonotype was observed at least ten times. The chain couples TRBV6-2 or TRBV6-3 to TRBJ2-1; TRBD1 matches 8 bases. There are 13 residues in the CDR3. The ends lost 5 bases at V and 8 bases at J; junction bases unmatched: 5. Germline loops: CDR1 MNHEY, CDR2 SVGEGT. As DNA, the CDR3 is TGTGCCAGCAGTCGGACAGGGTACGATGAGCAGTTCTTC. The encoded protein is CASSRTGYDEQFF.

The chain employs TRBV7-9 and TRBJ1-2, with 8 nucleotides matching TRBD1. V gave up 3 bases and J gave up 6 bases; unmatched junction bases: 9. The CDR3 spans 15 residues. CDR1 SEHNR and CDR2 FQNEAQ come from the germline V gene (reference sequence). The CDR3 loop is CASSFRTGWDNGYTF. The CDR3 bases are TGTGCCAGCAGCTTCCGGACAGGGTGGGATAATGGCTACACCTTC. The whole variable domain, remainder taken from reference TRBV7-9 and TRBJ1-2, is DTGVSQNPRHKITKRGQNVTFRCDPISEHNRLYWYRQTLGQGPEFLTYFQNEAQLEKSRLLSDRFSAERPKGSFSTLEIQRTEQGDSAMYLCASSFRTGWDNGYTFGSGTRLTVV.

V usage is TRBV28 and J usage is TRBJ2-4; D perhaps matches TRBD1 (5 bases). In germline, CDR1 is MDHEN, CDR2 SYDVKM. Trimming pared 5 bases from V and 7 bases from J, leaving 9 bases between. The CDR3 covers 12 residues. This CDR3 is CASSTGLNIQYF. The CDR3 region has the DNA TGTGCCAGCAGTACAGGTTTGAACATTCAGTACTTC.

This clonotype was recorded at least ten times. The V gene is TRBV10-3, the J gene TRBJ2-5; D gene ambiguous. CDR3 length: 13 residues. V dropped 1 base and J dropped 2 bases, with 5 bases sitting between them. Germline values: CDR1 ENHRY, CDR2 SYGVKD. The CDR3 reads CAISEWQQETQYF. The CDR3 region has the DNA TGTGCCATCAGTGAGTGGCAGCAAGAGACCCAGTACTTC.

This clonotype turned up a few times. The V and J genes are TRBV3-1 and TRBJ2-5, with no clear D. Deletions cut 4 bases from V and 2 bases from J, with 11 bases between. Germline V gives CDR1 LGHDT, CDR2 YNNKEL (reference sequence). The CDR3 contains 14 residues. The DNA for the CDR3 is TGTGCCAGCAGCCTACACGGCTTACAAGAGACCCAGTACTTC. Translating gives CASSLHGLQETQYF.

The chain joins TRBV5-1 to TRBJ2-5, with 7 bases that match TRBD2. CDR1 and CDR2 from the germline V gene are SGHRS and YFSETQ. The CDR3 is 14 amino acids. With V trimmed by 7 bases and J by 2 bases, 8 bases remained unmatched. The CDR3 DNA is TGCGCCAGCGGCCCTGGGGGGGGACAAGAGACCCAGTACTTC. Protein sequence: CASGPGGGQETQYF.

This clonotype is labeled as medium-sized (0.01 to 0.1%). The V call is TRBV29-1, the J call TRBJ1-2, with TRBD1 as a possible D gene (5 bases). Trimming shortened V by 1 base and J by 3 bases, and 12 bases separated the two germline ends. Germline CDR1 and CDR2: SQVTM and ANQGSEA. The length of the CDR3 is 14 residues. This CDR3 reads CSVEVWDGDYGYTF. CDR3 DNA sequence: TGCAGCGTTGAAGTTTGGGACGGCGACTATGGCTACACCTTC.

This clonotype appeared a few times. The genes are TRBV3-1 and TRBJ2-2, with 8 bases identical to TRBD1. Germline CDR1 reads LGHDT; CDR2 reads YNNKEL (reference sequence). V gave up 6 bases and J gave up 8 bases; unmatched junction bases: 8. This CDR3 comprises 14 residues. CDR3 amino acids: CASRNRGKEGELFF. As DNA, the CDR3 is TGTGCCAGCAGAAACAGGGGGAAGGAAGGGGAGCTGTTTTTT.

This clonotype occurred a few times. The chain combines TRBV2 with TRBJ1-1; TRBD1 matches at 10 bases. Losses at the gene ends were 8 bases for V and 5 bases for J; bases not matched to a gene: 5. Per germline, CDR1 SNHLY and CDR2 FYNNEI. CDR3 size: 13 residues. CDR3 sequence reads: CASVADRGTEAFF. Written as DNA, the CDR3 is TGTGCCAGCGTGGCGGACAGGGGGACTGAAGCTTTCTTT.

The chain has TRBV10-3 and TRBJ2-3, with a weak D call TRBD2 (6 bases). The CDR3 spans 16 residues. Germline V gene sequence: CDR1 ENHRY, CDR2 SYGVKD. Between the trimmed V and J ends, which lost 0 bases and 2 bases, there was a span of 12 bases. CDR3 DNA: TGTGCCATCAGTGAGTCGTCGGGAGTCATCACAGATACGCAGTATTTT. Residues: CAISESSGVITDTQYF.

The chain carries TRBV20-1 and TRBJ2-3; no clear D gene. V was shortened by 1 base and J by 9 bases, with 5 bases between the two germline ends. Looked up from germline, CDR1 is DFQATT and CDR2 is SNEGSKA (reference sequence). The CDR3 totals 10 residues. Here the CDR3 DNA reads TGCAGTGCTAGAGGACGCACGCAGTATTTT. Protein sequence: CSARGRTQYF.

The chain joins TRBV4-1 to TRBJ2-7; D might be TRBD1 or TRBD2, each matching 5 bases. The CDR3 spans 16 residues. V lost 1 base, J lost 1 base, and 14 bases lay in between. Germline V gives CDR1 MGHRA, CDR2 YSYEKL. CDR3 coding DNA: TGCGCCAGCAGCCAAGCACGGGGACCAGCGTCCTACGAGCAGTACTTC. Protein sequence: CASSQARGPASYEQYF.